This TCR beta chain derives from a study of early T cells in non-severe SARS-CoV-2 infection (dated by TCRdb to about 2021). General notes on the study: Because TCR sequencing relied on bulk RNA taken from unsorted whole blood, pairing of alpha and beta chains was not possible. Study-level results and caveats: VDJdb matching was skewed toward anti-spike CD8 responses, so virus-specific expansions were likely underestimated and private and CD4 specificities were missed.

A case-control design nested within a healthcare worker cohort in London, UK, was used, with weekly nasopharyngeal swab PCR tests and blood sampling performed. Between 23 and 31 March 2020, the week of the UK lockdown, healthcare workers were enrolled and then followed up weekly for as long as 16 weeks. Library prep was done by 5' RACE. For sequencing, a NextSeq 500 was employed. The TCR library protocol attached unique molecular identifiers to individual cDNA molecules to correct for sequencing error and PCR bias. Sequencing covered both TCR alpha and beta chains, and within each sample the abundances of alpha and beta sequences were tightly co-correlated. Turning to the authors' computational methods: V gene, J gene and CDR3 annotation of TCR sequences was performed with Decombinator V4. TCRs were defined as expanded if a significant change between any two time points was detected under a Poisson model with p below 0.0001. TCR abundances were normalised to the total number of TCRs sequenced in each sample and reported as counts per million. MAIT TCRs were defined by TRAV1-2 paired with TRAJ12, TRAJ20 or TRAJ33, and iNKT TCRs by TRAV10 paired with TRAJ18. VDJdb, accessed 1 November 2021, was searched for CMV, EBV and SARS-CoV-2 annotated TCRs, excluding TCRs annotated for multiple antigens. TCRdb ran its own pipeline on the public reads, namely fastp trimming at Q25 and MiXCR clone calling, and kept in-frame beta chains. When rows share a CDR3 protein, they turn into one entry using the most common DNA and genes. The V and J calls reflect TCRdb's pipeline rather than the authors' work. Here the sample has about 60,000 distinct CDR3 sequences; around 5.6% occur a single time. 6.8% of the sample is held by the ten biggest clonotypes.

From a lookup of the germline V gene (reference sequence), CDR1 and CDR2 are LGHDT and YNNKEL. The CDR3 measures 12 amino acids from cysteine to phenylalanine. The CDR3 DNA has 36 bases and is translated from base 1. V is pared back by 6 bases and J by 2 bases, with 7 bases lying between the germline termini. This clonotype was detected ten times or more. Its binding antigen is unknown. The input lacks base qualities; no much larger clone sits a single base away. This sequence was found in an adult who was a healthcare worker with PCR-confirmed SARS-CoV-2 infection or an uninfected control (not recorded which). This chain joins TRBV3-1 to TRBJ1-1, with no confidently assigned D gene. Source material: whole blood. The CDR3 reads CASSLINTEAFF. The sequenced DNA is TGTGCCAGCAGTCTTATAAACACTGAAGCTTTCTTT.